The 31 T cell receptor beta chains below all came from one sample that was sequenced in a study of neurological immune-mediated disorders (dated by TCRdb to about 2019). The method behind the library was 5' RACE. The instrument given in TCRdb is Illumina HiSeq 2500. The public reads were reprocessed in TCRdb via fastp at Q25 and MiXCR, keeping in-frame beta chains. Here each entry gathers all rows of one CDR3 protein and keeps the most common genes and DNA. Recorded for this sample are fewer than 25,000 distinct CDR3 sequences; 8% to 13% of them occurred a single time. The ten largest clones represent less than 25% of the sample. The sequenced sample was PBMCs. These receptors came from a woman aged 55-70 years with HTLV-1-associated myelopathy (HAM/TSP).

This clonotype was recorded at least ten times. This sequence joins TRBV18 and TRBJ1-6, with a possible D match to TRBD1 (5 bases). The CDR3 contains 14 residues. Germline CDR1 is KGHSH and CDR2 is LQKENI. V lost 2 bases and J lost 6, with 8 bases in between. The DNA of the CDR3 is TGTGCCAGCTCACCAGGGGCTTTTAATTCACCCCTCCACTTT. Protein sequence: CASSPGAFNSPLHF.

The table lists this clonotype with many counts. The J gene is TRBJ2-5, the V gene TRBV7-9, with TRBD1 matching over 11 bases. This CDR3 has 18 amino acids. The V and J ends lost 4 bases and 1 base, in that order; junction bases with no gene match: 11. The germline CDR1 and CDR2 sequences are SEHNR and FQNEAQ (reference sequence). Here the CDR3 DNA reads TGTGCCAGCAGCTCCGGTAGGGGACAGGGGGTCCGCCAAGAGACCCAGTACTTC. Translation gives CASSSGRGQGVRQETQYF. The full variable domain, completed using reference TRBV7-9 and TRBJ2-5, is DTGVSQNPRHKITKRGQNVTFRCDPISEHNRLYWYRQTLGQGPEFLTYFQNEAQLEKSRLLSDRFSAERPKGSFSTLEIQRTEQGDSAMYLCASSSGRGQGVRQETQYFGPGTRLLVL.

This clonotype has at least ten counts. The CDR3, as DNA: TGTGCCAGCAGCCTCATGGCAGCGGGGGGGGCCGGGGAGCTGTTTTTT. This sequence encodes CASSLMAAGGAGELFF. V gene TRBV7-3 combines with J gene TRBJ2-2; TRBD2 aligns across 10 bases. Looked up from germline, CDR1 is SGHTA and CDR2 is FQGTGA. The CDR3 is 16 amino acids. Trimming at V came to 5 bases and at J to 6 bases, leaving 9 bases not matched to a gene.

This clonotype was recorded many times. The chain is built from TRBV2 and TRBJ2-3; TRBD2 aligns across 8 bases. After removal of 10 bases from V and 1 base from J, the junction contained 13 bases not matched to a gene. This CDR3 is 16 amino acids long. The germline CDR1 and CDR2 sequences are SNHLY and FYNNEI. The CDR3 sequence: CATNDERGTRTDTQYF. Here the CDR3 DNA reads TGTGCCACCAATGACGAGCGGGGGACCCGCACAGATACGCAGTATTTT.

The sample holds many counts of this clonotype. The CDR3 coding sequence is TGTGCCAGCAGCCCCCGGGGCGGGGGGGCCTCTGAGCAGTTCTTC. It encodes CASSPRGGGASEQFF. This rearrangement joins TRBV7-9 to TRBJ2-1; 9 bases are a match to TRBD2. CDR1 is SEHNR, CDR2 FQNEAQ, per germline (reference sequence). V gave up 5 bases and J gave up 9 bases; unmatched junction bases: 11. This CDR3 is built from 15 residues.

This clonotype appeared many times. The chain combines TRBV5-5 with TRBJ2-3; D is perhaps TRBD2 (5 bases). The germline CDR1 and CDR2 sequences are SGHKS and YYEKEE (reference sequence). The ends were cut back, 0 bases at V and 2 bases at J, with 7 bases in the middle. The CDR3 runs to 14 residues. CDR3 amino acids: CASSLEGVTDTQYF. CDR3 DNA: TGTGCCAGCAGCTTGGAGGGAGTCACAGATACGCAGTATTTT.

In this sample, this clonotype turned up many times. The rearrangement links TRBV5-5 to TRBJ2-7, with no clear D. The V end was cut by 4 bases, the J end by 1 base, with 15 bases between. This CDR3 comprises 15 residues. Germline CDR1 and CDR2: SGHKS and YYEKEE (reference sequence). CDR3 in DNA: TGTGCCAGCAGCCCCCTGGGGATAGTGTCCTACGAGCAGTACTTC. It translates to CASSPLGIVSYEQYF. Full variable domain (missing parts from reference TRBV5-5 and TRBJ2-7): DAGVTQSPTHLIKTRGQQVTLRCSPISGHKSVSWYQQVLGQGPQFIFQYYEKEERGRGNFPDRFSARQFPNYSSELNVNALLLGDSALYLCASSPLGIVSYEQYFGPGTRLTVT.

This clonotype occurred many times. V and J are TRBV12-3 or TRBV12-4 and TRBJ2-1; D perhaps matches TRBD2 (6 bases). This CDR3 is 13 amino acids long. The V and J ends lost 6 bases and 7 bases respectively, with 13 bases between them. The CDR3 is CASSEGGLNEQFF. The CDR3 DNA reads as TGTGCCAGCAGCGAGGGAGGTTTGAATGAGCAGTTCTTC.

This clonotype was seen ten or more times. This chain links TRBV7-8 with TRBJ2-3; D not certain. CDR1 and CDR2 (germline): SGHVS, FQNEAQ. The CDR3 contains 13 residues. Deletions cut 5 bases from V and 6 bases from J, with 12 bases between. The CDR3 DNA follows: TGTGCCAGCAGCCCCCCCCGGGCGGATACGCAGTATTTT. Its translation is CASSPPRADTQYF.

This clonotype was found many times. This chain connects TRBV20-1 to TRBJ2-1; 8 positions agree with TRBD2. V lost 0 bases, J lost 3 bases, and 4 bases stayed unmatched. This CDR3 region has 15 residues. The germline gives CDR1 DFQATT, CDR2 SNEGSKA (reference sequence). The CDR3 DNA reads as TGCAGTGCTAGAGATGTGACTAGCGACTACAATGAGCAGTTCTTC. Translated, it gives CSARDVTSDYNEQFF.

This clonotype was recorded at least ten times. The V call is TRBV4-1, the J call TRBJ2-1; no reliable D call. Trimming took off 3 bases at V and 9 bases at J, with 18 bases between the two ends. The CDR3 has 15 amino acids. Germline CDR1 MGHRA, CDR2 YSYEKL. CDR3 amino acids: CASSHPGVGLSEQFF. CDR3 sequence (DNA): TGCGCCAGCAGCCACCCCGGTGTAGGCCTCAGTGAGCAGTTCTTC.

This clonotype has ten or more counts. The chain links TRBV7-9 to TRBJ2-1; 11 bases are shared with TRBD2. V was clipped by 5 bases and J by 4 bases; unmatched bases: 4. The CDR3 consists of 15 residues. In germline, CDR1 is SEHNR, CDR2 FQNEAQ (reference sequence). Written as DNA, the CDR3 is TGTGCCAGCAGCCCGCGGACTAGCGGGTACAATGAGCAGTTCTTC. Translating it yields CASSPRTSGYNEQFF.

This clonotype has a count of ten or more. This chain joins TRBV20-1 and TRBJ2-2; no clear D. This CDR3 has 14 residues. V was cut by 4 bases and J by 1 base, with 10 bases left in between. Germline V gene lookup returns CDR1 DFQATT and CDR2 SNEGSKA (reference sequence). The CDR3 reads CSATRSGNTGELFF. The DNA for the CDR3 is TGCAGTGCTACCAGGTCAGGGAACACCGGGGAGCTGTTTTTT.

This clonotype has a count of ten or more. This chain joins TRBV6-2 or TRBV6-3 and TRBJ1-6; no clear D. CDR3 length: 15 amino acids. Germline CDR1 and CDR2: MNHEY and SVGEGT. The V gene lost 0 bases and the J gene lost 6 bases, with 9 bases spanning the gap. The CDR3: CASSYSPEGNSPLHF. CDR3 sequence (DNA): TGTGCCAGCAGTTACTCGCCAGAGGGTAATTCACCCCTCCACTTT.

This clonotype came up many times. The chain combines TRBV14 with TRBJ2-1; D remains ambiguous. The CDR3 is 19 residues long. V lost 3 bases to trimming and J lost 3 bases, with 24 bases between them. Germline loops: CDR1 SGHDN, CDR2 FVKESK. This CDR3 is CASSQGPFSYMSVYNEQFF. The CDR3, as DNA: TGTGCCAGCAGCCAGGGCCCGTTCAGTTACATGTCCGTCTACAATGAGCAGTTCTTC. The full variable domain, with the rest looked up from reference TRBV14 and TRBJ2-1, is EAGVTQFPSHSVIEKGQTVTLRCDPISGHDNLYWYRRVMGKEIKFLLHFVKESKQDESGMPNNRFLAERTGGTYSTLKVQPAELEDSGVYFCASSQGPFSYMSVYNEQFFGPGTRLTVL.

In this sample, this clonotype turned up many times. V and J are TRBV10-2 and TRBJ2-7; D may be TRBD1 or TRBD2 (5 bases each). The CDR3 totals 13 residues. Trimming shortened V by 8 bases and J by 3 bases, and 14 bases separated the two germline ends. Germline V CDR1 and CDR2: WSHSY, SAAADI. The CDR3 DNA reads TGCGCCAGCTCAGGGAGAATATACTACGAGCAGTACTTC. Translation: CASSGRIYYEQYF.

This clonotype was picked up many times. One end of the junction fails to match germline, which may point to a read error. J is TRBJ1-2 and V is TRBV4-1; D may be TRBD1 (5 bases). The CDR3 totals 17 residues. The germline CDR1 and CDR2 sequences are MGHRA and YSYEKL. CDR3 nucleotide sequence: TGCGCCAGCAGTCAAGATGCCCGAGGTGAGGGGCCCTATGGCTACACCTTC. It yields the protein CASSQDARGEGPYGYTF.

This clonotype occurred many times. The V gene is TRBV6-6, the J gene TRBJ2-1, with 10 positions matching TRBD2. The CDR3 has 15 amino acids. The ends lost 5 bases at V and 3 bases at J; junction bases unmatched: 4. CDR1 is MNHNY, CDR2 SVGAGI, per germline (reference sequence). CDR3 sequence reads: CASSASGGGYNEQFF. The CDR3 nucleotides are TGTGCCAGCAGTGCTAGCGGGGGTGGCTACAATGAGCAGTTCTTC.

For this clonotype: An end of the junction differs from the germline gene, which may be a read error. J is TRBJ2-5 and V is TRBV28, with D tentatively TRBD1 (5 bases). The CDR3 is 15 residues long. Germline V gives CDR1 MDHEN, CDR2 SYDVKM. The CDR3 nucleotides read TGTGCCAACAGTTTTAGGACATGGGGCATGGAGACCCAGTACTTC. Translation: CANSFRTWGMETQYF.

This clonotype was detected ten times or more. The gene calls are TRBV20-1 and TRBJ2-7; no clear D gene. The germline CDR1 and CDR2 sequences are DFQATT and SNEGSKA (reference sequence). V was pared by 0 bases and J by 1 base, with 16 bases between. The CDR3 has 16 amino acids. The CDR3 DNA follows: TGCAGTGCTAGAGATCCAGATGCCGCCTCTTCCTACGAGCAGTACTTC. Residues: CSARDPDAASSYEQYF.

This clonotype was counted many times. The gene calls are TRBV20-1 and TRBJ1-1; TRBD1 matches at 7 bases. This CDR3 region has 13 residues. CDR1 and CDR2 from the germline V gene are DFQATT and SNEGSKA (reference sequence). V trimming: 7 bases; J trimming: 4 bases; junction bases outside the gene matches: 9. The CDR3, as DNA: TGCAGTGGCGCCAGCCAGGGGGGCACTGAAGCTTTCTTT. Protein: CSGASQGGTEAFF.

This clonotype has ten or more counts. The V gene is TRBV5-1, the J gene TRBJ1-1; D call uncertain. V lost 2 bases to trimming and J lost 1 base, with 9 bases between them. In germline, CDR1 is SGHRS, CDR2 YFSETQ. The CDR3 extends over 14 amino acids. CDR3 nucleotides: TGCGCCAGCAGCTTTTGGGGAGGGAACACTGAAGCTTTCTTT. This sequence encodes CASSFWGGNTEAFF.

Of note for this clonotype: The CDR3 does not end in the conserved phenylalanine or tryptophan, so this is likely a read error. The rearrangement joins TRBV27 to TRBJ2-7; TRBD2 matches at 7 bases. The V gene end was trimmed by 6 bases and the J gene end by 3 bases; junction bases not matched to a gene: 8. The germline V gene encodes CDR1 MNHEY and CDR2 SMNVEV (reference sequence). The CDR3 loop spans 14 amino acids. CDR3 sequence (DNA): TGTGCCAGCAGCCCCTGGGGGGGTCTCTACGAGCAGTACCTT. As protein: CASSPWGGLYEQYL.

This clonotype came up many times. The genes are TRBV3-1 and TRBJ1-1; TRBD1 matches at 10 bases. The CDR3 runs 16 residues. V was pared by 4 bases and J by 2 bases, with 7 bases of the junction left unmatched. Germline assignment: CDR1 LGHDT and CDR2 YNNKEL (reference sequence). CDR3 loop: CASSRAGTGVNTEAFF. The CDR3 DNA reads TGTGCCAGCAGCCGCGCCGGGACAGGGGTAAACACTGAAGCTTTCTTT.

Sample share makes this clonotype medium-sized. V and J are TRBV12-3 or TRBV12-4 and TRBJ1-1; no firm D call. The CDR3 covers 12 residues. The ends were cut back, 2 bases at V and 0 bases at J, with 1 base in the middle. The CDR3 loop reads CASSLMNTEAFF. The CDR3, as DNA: TGTGCCAGCAGTTTAATGAACACTGAAGCTTTCTTT.

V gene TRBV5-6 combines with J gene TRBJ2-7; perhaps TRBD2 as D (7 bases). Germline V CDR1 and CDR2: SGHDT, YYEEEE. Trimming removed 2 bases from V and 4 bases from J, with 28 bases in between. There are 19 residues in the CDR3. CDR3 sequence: CASSFPLYSTRGRVYEQYF. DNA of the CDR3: TGTGCCAGCAGCTTTCCTCTTTATTCTACGCGGGGGCGAGTGTACGAGCAGTACTTC.

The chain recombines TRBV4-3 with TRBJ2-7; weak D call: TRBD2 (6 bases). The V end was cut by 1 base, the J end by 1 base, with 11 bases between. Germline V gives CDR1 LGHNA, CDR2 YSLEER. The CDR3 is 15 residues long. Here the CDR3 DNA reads TGCGCCAGCAGCCAAGGAGCAAGCGGGTCCTACGAGCAGTACTTC. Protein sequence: CASSQGASGSYEQYF.

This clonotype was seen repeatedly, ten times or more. CDR3 sequence (DNA): TGTGCCAGCAAAAGATTTCAGGGATCTGAAGATACGCAGTATTTT. Protein product: CASKRFQGSEDTQYF. V usage is TRBV2 and J usage is TRBJ2-3; D perhaps matches TRBD1 (5 bases). The CDR3 contains 15 residues. CDR1 and CDR2 from the germline V gene are SNHLY and FYNNEI. V dropped 7 bases and J dropped 5 bases, with 19 bases sitting between them.

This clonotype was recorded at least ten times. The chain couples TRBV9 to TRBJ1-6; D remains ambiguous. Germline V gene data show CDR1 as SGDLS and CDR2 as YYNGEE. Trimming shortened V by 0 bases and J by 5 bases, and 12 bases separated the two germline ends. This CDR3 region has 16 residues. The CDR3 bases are TGTGCCAGCAGCGTAGGACCGGGAACAAATAATTCACCCCTCCACTTT. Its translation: CASSVGPGTNNSPLHF.

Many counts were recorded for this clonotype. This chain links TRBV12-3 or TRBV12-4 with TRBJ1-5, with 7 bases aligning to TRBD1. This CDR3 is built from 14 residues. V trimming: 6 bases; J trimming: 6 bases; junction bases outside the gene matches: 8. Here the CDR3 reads CASRNTGDGQPQHF. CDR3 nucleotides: TGTGCCAGCAGAAACACAGGGGATGGTCAGCCCCAGCATTTT.

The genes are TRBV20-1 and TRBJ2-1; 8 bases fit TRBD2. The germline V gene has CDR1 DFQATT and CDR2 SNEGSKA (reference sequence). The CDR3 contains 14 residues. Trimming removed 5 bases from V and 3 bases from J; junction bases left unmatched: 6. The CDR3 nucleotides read TGCAGTGCTGGCCTCGGGGGGGTCTACAATGAGCAGTTCTTC. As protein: CSAGLGGVYNEQFF.